This is a list of T cell receptor beta chains from one sample in a study of blood T cell repertoires in COVID-19. Assay used: immunoSEQ multiplex PCR; TCRdb lists only in-frame clones, some missing. This sample has over 200,000 clones, with more than 80% found just once. The specimen was peripheral blood. The receptors stem from a man younger than 40 with COVID-19, enrolled during active disease. CDR3s include the opening cysteine and the closing phenylalanine or tryptophan. D genes are given only for firm matches. Only part of the rows carry a size: once, few, many, or a class if the clone is expanded.

j_call v_call clone_size d_call cdr3_aa cdr3_nt
TRBJ2-7 TRBV29-1 - TRBD2 CSVEDFGEGRYEQYF TGCAGCGTTGAAGATTTTGGGGAGGGCCGTTACGAGCAGTACTTC
TRBJ2-3 TRBV28 - - CASSLLAGRTSTDTQYF TGTGCCAGCAGTTTATTGGCGGGACGTACTAGCACAGATACGCAGTATTTT
TRBJ2-7 TRBV7-2 - TRBD1 CASSLEGAIQGEQYF TGTGCCAGCAGCTTAGAGGGGGCTATTCAAGGCGAGCAGTACTTC
TRBJ2-5 TRBV9 - TRBD2 CASSVGAGRIPGETQYF TGTGCCAGCAGCGTGGGAGCGGGAAGAATCCCGGGGGAGACCCAGTACTTC
TRBJ1-2 TRBV5-6 - TRBD1 CASSARTGIDGYTF TGTGCCAGCAGCGCCCGGACAGGGATTGATGGCTACACCTTC
TRBJ2-5 TRBV7-9 - - CASSFLLNRAQETQYF TGTGCCAGCAGCTTCCTCCTGAACAGGGCCCAAGAGACCCAGTACTTC
TRBJ1-5 TRBV2 - - CASRTGTLGNQPQHF TGTGCCAGCAGAACAGGGACCCTTGGCAATCAGCCCCAGCATTTT
TRBJ1-1 TRBV28 - - CASRIQNTEAFF TGTGCCAGCAGAATTCAGAACACTGAAGCTTTCTTT
TRBJ2-1 TRBV11-2 few - CAIRRYNEQFF TGTGCCATAAGGAGGTACAATGAGCAGTTCTTC
TRBJ1-2 TRBV15 - - CATSRDPRGGDGGYTF TGTGCCACCAGCAGAGATCCCCGGGGAGGGGACGGAGGCTACACCTTC
TRBJ1-2 TRBV14 - TRBD1 CASSLDRGDIYGYTF TGTGCCAGCAGCCTTGACAGGGGCGACATTTATGGCTACACCTTC
TRBJ1-1 TRBV28 - TRBD1 CASSFLDRQNTEAFF TGTGCCAGCAGTTTCCTGGACAGGCAGAACACTGAAGCTTTCTTT
TRBJ1-2 TRBV24-1 - - CATSGGGNYGYTF TGTGCCACCAGTGGAGGGGGTAACTATGGCTACACCTTC
TRBJ2-2 TRBV27 - - CASSLGPPTGELFF TGTGCCAGCAGTTTGGGGCCTCCAACCGGGGAGCTGTTTTTT
TRBJ2-1 TRBV4-1 - - CASSQVVRGEQFF TGCGCCAGCAGCCAGGTAGTTAGGGGGGAGCAGTTCTTC
TRBJ1-6 TRBV9 - - CASSVGGEGSPLHF TGTGCCAGCAGCGTAGGAGGGGAGGGATCACCCCTCCACTTT
TRBJ2-1 TRBV19 once - CASSIVAGNEQFF TGTGCCAGTAGTATAGTAGCAGGGAATGAGCAGTTCTTC
TRBJ2-4 TRBV5-1 - - CASSLSAGSNIQYF TGCGCCAGCAGCTTGTCTGCTGGCTCAAACATTCAGTACTTC
TRBJ1-2 TRBV4-2 once - CASSQEGGGDYGYTF TGTGCCAGCAGCCAAGAGGGGGGAGGGGACTATGGCTACACCTTC
TRBJ1-2 TRBV28 - - CASSFRYGYTF TGTGCCAGCAGTTTTCGCTATGGCTACACCTTC
TRBJ1-1 TRBV6-5 - - CASSYRALAGEAFF TGTGCCAGCAGTTACCGGGCGCTGGCGGGTGAAGCTTTCTTT
TRBJ1-5 TRBV15 - TRBD1 CATSRTSGTGVGNQPQHF TGTGCCACCAGCAGAACCTCCGGGACAGGGGTAGGAAATCAGCCCCAGCATTTT
TRBJ1-6 TRBV28 - - CASSSQYQGFNNSPLHF TGTGCCAGCAGTTCGCAATACCAGGGGTTCAATAATTCACCCCTCCACTTT
TRBJ1-1 TRBV10-3 - - CAISRGGIEAFF TGTGCCATCAGCCGGGGGGGGATTGAAGCTTTCTTT
TRBJ1-5 TRBV19 once - CASSWASNQPQHF TGTGCCAGTAGTTGGGCAAGCAATCAGCCCCAGCATTTT
TRBJ1-3 TRBV19 - TRBD1 CASSMTATGPKSGNTIYF TGTGCCAGTAGTATGACAGCGACAGGGCCCAAATCTGGAAACACCATATATTTT
TRBJ1-5 TRBV6-1 - - CASSESSRHLGNQPQHF TGTGCCAGCAGTGAATCGTCTCGACATTTAGGTAATCAGCCCCAGCATTTT
TRBJ2-1 TRBV19 once - CASSQGTIWNEQFF TGTGCCAGTAGTCAGGGTACGATTTGGAATGAGCAGTTCTTC
TRBJ2-1 TRBV11-3 - TRBD2 CASSLGLAVSNEQFF TGTGCCAGCAGCTTAGGACTAGCGGTTAGTAATGAGCAGTTCTTC
TRBJ2-1 TRBV28 - - CASSRPSGAYNEQFF TGTGCCAGCAGTCGGCCCTCGGGAGCCTACAATGAGCAGTTCTTC
TRBJ2-3 TRBV7-2 - - CASSLWGQSPTDTQYF TGTGCCAGCAGCTTATGGGGGCAATCCCCCACAGATACGCAGTATTTT
TRBJ2-3 TRBV28 - TRBD2 CASSLLAGVRTDTQYF TGTGCCAGCAGTTTATTGGCGGGAGTACGCACAGATACGCAGTATTTT
TRBJ2-7 TRBV7-3 - TRBD2 CASSSSGGPLEQYF TGTGCCAGCAGCTCTAGCGGGGGCCCTCTCGAGCAGTACTTC
TRBJ2-7 TRBV18 - TRBD1 CASSIGTGDSYEQYF TGTGCCAGCTCTATAGGGACAGGGGACTCCTACGAGCAGTACTTC
TRBJ1-1 TRBV19 - TRBD1 CASTDRDGLLNTEAFF TGTGCCAGTACGGACAGGGACGGACTTTTGAACACTGAAGCTTTCTTT
TRBJ1-1 TRBV24-1 - - CATSDRQFEAFF TGTGCCACCAGTGACCGACAGTTTGAAGCTTTCTTT
TRBJ2-2 TRBV30 - - CACSGQAGSGELFF TGTGCCTGTTCTGGACAGGCGGGGTCCGGGGAGCTGTTTTTT
TRBJ2-2 TRBV11-3 - - CASSLDTGELFF TGTGCCAGCAGCCTCGACACCGGGGAGCTGTTTTTT
TRBJ1-6 TRBV5-1 - - CASSLGTRGSPLHF TGCGCCAGCAGCCTCGGGACAAGGGGTTCACCCCTCCACTTT
TRBJ2-1 TRBV7-2 - TRBD2 CASSSGLAGVGEQFF TGTGCCAGCAGCTCGGGACTAGCGGGAGTAGGTGAGCAGTTCTTC
TRBJ2-1 TRBV28 - TRBD2 CASLLAGVHNEQFF TGTGCCAGTTTACTAGCGGGAGTCCACAATGAGCAGTTCTTC
TRBJ1-4 TRBV7-9 few - CASSFGGATNEKLFF TGTGCCAGCAGCTTCGGGGGAGCAACTAATGAAAAACTGTTTTTT
TRBJ1-1 TRBV5-1 - - CASSLSGAEAFF TGCGCCAGCAGCTTGTCGGGGGCTGAAGCTTTCTTT
TRBJ1-2 TRBV19 - TRBD1 CASSVRDRGQSNYGYTF TGTGCCAGTAGTGTCCGGGACAGGGGGCAATCTAACTATGGCTACACCTTC
TRBJ1-4 TRBV28 - - CASRGAFGEKLFF TGTGCCAGCAGAGGGGCTTTTGGTGAAAAACTGTTTTTT
TRBJ1-1 TRBV6-6 once - CASSYGGSNTEAFF TGTGCCAGCAGTTACGGGGGCTCTAACACTGAAGCTTTCTTT